Listed below are T cell receptor beta chains from one sample, sequenced in a study of blood T cell repertoires in COVID-19. Sequencing was performed with immunoSEQ multiplex PCR; in TCRdb, only in-frame clones are kept and a portion is missing. This sample has 190,000 or so clones, with roughly 90% found just once. Sequences were obtained from PBMCs or T cells enriched from blood (not recorded which). These receptor sequences come from a woman between 25 and 40 years old who had recovered from COVID-19. CDR3s include the opening cysteine and the closing phenylalanine or tryptophan. The D gene is left open where the match is weak. Clone size is not always given. Where it is, it says once, few, many or a class for expanded clones.

j_gene: TRBJ1-1
abundance: -
d_gene: TRBD1
v_gene: TRBV30
CDR3nt: TGTGCCGGACAGGGGCCCAACACTGAAGCTTTCTTT
CDR3aa: CAGQGPNTEAFF

j_gene: TRBJ1-6
abundance: -
d_gene: -
v_gene: TRBV5-6
CDR3nt: TGTGCCAGCAGCTTTTCCAGGTCACCCCTCCACTTT
CDR3aa: CASSFSRSPLHF

j_gene: TRBJ1-2
abundance: -
d_gene: -
v_gene: TRBV28
CDR3nt: TGTGCCAGCAGTCAGGGACAAAGATATGGCTACACCTTC
CDR3aa: CASSQGQRYGYTF

j_gene: TRBJ1-6
abundance: -
d_gene: -
v_gene: TRBV28
CDR3nt: TGTGCCAGCAGTTCGGTACAGACTAATTCACCCCTCCACTTT
CDR3aa: CASSSVQTNSPLHF

j_gene: TRBJ2-7
abundance: -
d_gene: TRBD1
v_gene: TRBV16
CDR3nt: TGTGCCAGCAGCCAAGGCAACACAGGGGCGGAGTTC
CDR3aa: CASSQGNTGAEF

j_gene: TRBJ1-2
abundance: -
d_gene: -
v_gene: TRBV9
CDR3nt: TGTGCCAGCAGCGTAGACCCGCGGTGGGACTATGGCTACACCTTC
CDR3aa: CASSVDPRWDYGYTF

j_gene: TRBJ2-1
abundance: -
d_gene: TRBD2
v_gene: TRBV11-3
CDR3nt: TGTGCCAGCAGCTTAAGGGTAGCGGGGGGAGAGCAGTTCTTC
CDR3aa: CASSLRVAGGEQFF

j_gene: TRBJ2-3
abundance: -
d_gene: -
v_gene: TRBV27
CDR3nt: TGTGCCAGCAGTTTATCGTTCCAGGTTAGCACAGATACGCAGTATTTT
CDR3aa: CASSLSFQVSTDTQYF

j_gene: TRBJ1-2
abundance: -
d_gene: -
v_gene: TRBV12-3/TRBV12-4
CDR3nt: TGTGCCAGCAGACGACAGTATGGCTACACCTTC
CDR3aa: CASRRQYGYTF

j_gene: TRBJ1-1
abundance: once
d_gene: TRBD1
v_gene: TRBV5-8
CDR3nt: TGTGCCAGCAGTCCGACAGGGGGTTACACTGAAGCTTTCTTT
CDR3aa: CASSPTGGYTEAFF

j_gene: TRBJ1-1
abundance: -
d_gene: TRBD1
v_gene: TRBV19
CDR3nt: TGTGCCAGTAGTACAGGGGGGAACACTGAAGCTTTCTTT
CDR3aa: CASSTGGNTEAFF

j_gene: TRBJ1-2
abundance: -
d_gene: -
v_gene: TRBV9
CDR3nt: TGTGCCAGCAGCGTATCAGGGGCGGACTATGGCTACACCTTC
CDR3aa: CASSVSGADYGYTF